This T cell receptor beta chain comes out of a study of Graves' ophthalmopathy and Graves' hyperthyroidism. Study-level background: Ophthalmopathy absent within 18 months of follow-up marked hyperthyroidism as stable.

This clonotype has just one count. The target antigen is unknown. RNA served as the template for amplifying TCR beta CDR3 regions. HTBI primers were employed in first-round RT-PCR, then a second-round multiplex PCR followed. TCRdb reprocessed the multiplex PCR reads with MiXCR, giving one entry per CDR3 protein. The profile shows over a million distinct CDR3 sequences, roughly 35% of them singletons. This CDR3 spans 13 amino acids. Germline CDR1 reads MNHEY; CDR2 reads SVGAGI. V was pared by 6 bases and J by 3 bases, with 1 base of the junction left unmatched. General observations from the study: Among thyroid clonotypes expanded above 0.001 frequency, most also appeared in blood. Sensitivity reached 85% to 90% and specificity about 80% for a 13-signature model separating ophthalmopathy from stable hyperthyroidism.

The specimen sequenced was peripheral blood or thyroid tissue (not recorded which). V usage is TRBV6-5 and J usage is TRBJ1-5; 8 bases are a match to TRBD1. The source is an adult man with Graves' hyperthyroidism. The CDR3 here is CASRQGDNQPQHF. The CDR3 DNA is TGTGCCAGCAGACAGGGGGACAATCAGCCCCAGCATTTT.